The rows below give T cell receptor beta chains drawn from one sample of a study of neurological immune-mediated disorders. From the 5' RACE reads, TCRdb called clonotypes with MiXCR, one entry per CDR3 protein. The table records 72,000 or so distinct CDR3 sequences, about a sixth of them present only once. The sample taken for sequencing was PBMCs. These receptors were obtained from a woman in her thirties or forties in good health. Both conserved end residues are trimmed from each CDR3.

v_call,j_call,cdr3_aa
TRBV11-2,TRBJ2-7,ASSLGRLGEASYEQY
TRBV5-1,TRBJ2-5,ASSLVGGPEETQY
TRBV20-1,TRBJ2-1,SARPPVYNEQF
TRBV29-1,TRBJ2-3,SVSSSGATDTQY
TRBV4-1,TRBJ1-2,ASSQEPGQTRYGYT
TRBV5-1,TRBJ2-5,ASSPDRGTPRETQY
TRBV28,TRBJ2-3,ASSFSGGGTDTQY
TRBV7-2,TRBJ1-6,ASSITTVGRPNSPLH
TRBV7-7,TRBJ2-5,ASSRTEERTQY
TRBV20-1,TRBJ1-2,SARWIGDGYT
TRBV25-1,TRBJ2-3,ASSESGGTDTQY
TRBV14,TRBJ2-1,ASSPSGVSSYNEQF
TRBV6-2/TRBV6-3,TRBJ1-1,ASSYSRLGNPEAF
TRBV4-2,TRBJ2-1,ASSLMTSGDYNEQF
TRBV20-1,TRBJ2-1,SARLAGGYNEQF
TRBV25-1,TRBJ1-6,ASSESAATDNSPLH
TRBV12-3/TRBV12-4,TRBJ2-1,ASSLGPRSRF
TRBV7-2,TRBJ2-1,ASSSGLNAVH
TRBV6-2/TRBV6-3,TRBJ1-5,ASRIQGRVNQPQH
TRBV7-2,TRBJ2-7,ASSGLEFYEQY
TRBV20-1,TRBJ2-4,SANPGGQKQRY
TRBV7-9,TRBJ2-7,ASSSVRGTTYEQY
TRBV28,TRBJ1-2,ASSLYGVTYGYT
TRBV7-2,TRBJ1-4,ASSLGRDRGEKLF
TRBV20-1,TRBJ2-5,SARLAGGGWKTQY
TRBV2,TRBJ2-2,ASSSFEGAGIGELF
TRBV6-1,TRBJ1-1,ASSEVGGGRTEAF
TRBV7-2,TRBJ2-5,ASSRVAIGIETQY
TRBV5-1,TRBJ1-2,ASSLVSGGNGYT
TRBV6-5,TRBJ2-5,ASSLWREQETQY
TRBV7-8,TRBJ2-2,ASTSQGANTGELF
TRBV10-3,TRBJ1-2,AISVREGMDGYT
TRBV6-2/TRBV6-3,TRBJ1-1,ASSADRTLMNTEAF
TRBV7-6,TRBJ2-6,ASSLVDLSGANVLT
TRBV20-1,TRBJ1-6,SASPRARDSTIH
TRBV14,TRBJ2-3,ATTDRGTDTQY
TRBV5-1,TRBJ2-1,ARSSPGTYNEQF
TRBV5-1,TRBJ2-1,ASRAGGNYNEQF
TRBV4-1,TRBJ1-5,ASSQDPPQTGTTNQPQH
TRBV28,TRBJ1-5,ASSLLGFNRVDYSNQPQH
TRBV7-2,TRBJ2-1,ASSSLRGGTYNEQF
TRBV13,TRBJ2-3,ASSFFGDTQY
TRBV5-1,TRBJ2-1,ASSTGLAEGDEQF
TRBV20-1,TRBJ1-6,SASVFPGKSNSPLH
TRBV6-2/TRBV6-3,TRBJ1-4,ASSSRNRDGPTNEKLF